Included here is one T cell receptor (beta chain) sequence, with context. The data derive from a study of cytomegalovirus exposure and HLA in healthy donors. The PCR contained 60 Vbeta and 13 Jbeta primers. Generated by immunoSEQ multiplex PCR, the TCRdb table keeps only in-frame clones and is missing some. Of about 160,000 clones listed, 75% to 85% were seen once; the top ten hold roughly 13%. V was pared by 5 bases and J by 1 base, with 11 bases between. The CDR3 is made up of 14 amino acids. Germline V gene sequence: CDR1 LNHDA, CDR2 SQIVND (reference sequence). The chain joins TRBV19 to TRBJ1-2; no definite D call. The sample was PBMCs. This clonotype was sampled from a woman aged 45-60 years in good health and CMV-seronegative. This CDR3 is CASSGSGFNYGYTF. In DNA, the CDR3 is TGTGCCAGTAGTGGGTCAGGCTTTAACTATGGCTACACCTTC.